This T cell receptor beta chain was sequenced during a study of shared clonotypes between healthy human individuals. Across the study: Donors had three CD4 naive, three CD4 memory, two CD8 naive and one CD8 memory plate apiece.

CD8 cells regarded as naive lacked CD45RO, were positively chosen for CCR7, and omitted terminally differentiated effector memory CD45RA+ cells. Profiled with immunoSEQ multiplex PCR; TCRdb holds only in-frame clones, not every one. The data show around 2,000,000 clones, about 92% seen once. Germline V CDR1 and CDR2: SGHTA, FQGNSA. The CDR3 runs to 13 residues. The V gene lost 6 bases and the J gene lost 9 bases, with 15 bases spanning the gap. The chain uses TRBV7-2 and TRBJ2-1, with D possibly matching TRBD1 (6 bases). The sequenced sample consisted of naive CD8+ T cells from PBMCs. This TCR derives from a man aged 18 to 29 in good health. Some clones in this sample may be carry-over from other donors' samples. The CDR3 DNA reads TGTGCCAGCAGGCAAAGGGGGTCCGGTGAGCAGTTCTTC. Amino acid sequence: CASRQRGSGEQFF.